One sample yielded the 10 T cell receptor beta chains listed below, sequenced in a study of control samples from healthy donors and cancer patients. TCRdb keeps only in-frame clones here, not all; method: immunoSEQ multiplex PCR. The sample holds roughly 220,000 clones; around 94% are singletons and the top ten take approximately 1.6%. Sequenced input: blood. The receptors derive from a man aged 45-65 years in good health.

The chain couples TRBV9 to TRBJ1-1; 9 bases align to TRBD1. This CDR3 has 15 amino acids. Germline values: CDR1 SGDLS, CDR2 YYNGEE. With V trimmed by 4 bases and J by 5 bases, 9 bases remained unmatched. CDR3 DNA: TGTGCCAGCAGCCCCCGGCGGACAGGGGTTACTGAAGCTTTCTTT. Its translation: CASSPRRTGVTEAFF. The complete variable domain, with remaining parts taken from reference TRBV9 and TRBJ1-1, reads DSGVTQTPKHLITATGQRVTLRCSPRSGDLSVYWYQQSLDQGLQFLIQYYNGEERAKGNILERFSAQQFPDLHSELNLSSLELGDSALYFCASSPRRTGVTEAFFGQGTRLTVV.

The CDR3 region has the DNA TGTGCCAGCAGTTTAGGGGCAAATCAGCCCCAGCATTTT. Protein product: CASSLGANQPQHF. The V gene is TRBV28, the J gene TRBJ1-5, with a possible D match to TRBD1 (5 bases). Germline loops: CDR1 MDHEN, CDR2 SYDVKM. V was clipped by 2 bases and J by 4 bases, with 6 bases between them. CDR3 length: 13 residues.

The chain recombines TRBV7-2 with TRBJ1-4; D possibly corresponds to TRBD1 (6 bases). The germline V gene has CDR1 SGHTA and CDR2 FQGNSA. The CDR3 has 15 amino acids. The V gene lost 0 bases and the J gene lost 14 bases, with 19 bases spanning the gap. Written as DNA, the CDR3 is TGTGCCAGCAGCTTAGCGTCGGGGGGGCTCGGTCATCTGTTTTTT. It is translated as CASSLASGGLGHLFF.

The chain combines TRBV3-1 (or the pseudogene TRBV3-2) with TRBJ2-1; 9 bases line up with TRBD2. The CDR3 spans 15 residues. Germline-derived CDR1 and CDR2 are LGHDT and YNNKEL (reference sequence). Losses at the gene ends were 1 base for V and 2 bases for J; bases not matched to a gene: 0. CDR3 loop: CASSQGLAAYNEQFF. CDR3 DNA: TGTGCCAGCAGCCAAGGACTAGCGGCCTACAATGAGCAGTTCTTC.

This chain uses TRBV29-1 with TRBJ1-5, with a weak D call TRBD1 (6 bases). CDR3 length: 14 residues. Trimming left V 3 bases short and J 0 bases short, with 9 bases between. Germline values: CDR1 SQVTM, CDR2 ANQGSEA. The DNA of the CDR3 is TGCAGCGTTGACGGAGGGGGTAGCAATCAGCCCCAGCATTTT. Its translation: CSVDGGGSNQPQHF.

CDR3 residues: CASSPLQGSEQYF. The CDR3 DNA follows: TGTGCCAGCTCACCTCTACAGGGAAGCGAGCAGTACTTC. The rearrangement joins TRBV18 to TRBJ2-7; possible D gene TRBD1, 6 bases. This CDR3 region has 13 residues. Germline CDR1 reads KGHSH; CDR2 reads LQKENI. Between the trimmed V and J ends, which lost 3 bases and 6 bases, there was a span of 12 bases.

The DNA for the CDR3 is TGTGCCAGCAGACCGGGCCCCACCGGGGAGCTGTTTTTT. It is translated as CASRPGPTGELFF. The J gene is TRBJ2-2, the V gene TRBV2; the D is unclear. CDR3 size: 13 residues. Trimming pared 6 bases from V and 4 bases from J, leaving 9 bases between. Germline V gene lookup returns CDR1 SNHLY and CDR2 FYNNEI. Looking up the rest from reference TRBV2 and TRBJ2-2 gives the full variable domain: EPEVTQTPSHQVTQMGQEVILRCVPISNHLYFYWYRQILGQKVEFLVSFYNNEISEKSEIFDDQFSVERPDGSNFTLKIRSTKLEDSAMYFCASRPGPTGELFFGEGSRLTVL.

The rearrangement links TRBV5-6 to TRBJ2-5; the D gene is possibly TRBD2 (6 bases). Germline V lookup: CDR1 SGHDT, CDR2 YYEEEE. This CDR3 region has 15 residues. V lost 4 bases to trimming and J lost 2 bases, with 15 bases between them. CDR3 protein: CASSRRGLGQETQYF. DNA of the CDR3: TGTGCCAGCAGCAGGAGGGGCCTAGGGCAAGAGACCCAGTACTTC. The full variable domain, with the rest looked up from reference TRBV5-6 and TRBJ2-5, is DAGVTQSPTHLIKTRGQQVTLRCSPKSGHDTVSWYQQALGQGPQFIFQYYEEEERQRGNFPDRFSGHQFPNYSSELNVNALLLGDSALYLCASSRRGLGQETQYFGPGTRLLVL.

The chain has TRBV7-9 and TRBJ1-2, with TRBD1 matching 7 bases. Germline V lookup: CDR1 SEHNR, CDR2 FQNEAQ (reference sequence). Trimming cost V 4 bases and J 3 bases; bases outside gene matches: 8. The length of the CDR3 is 15 residues. CDR3: CASSSGAGGYYGYTF. CDR3 in DNA: TGTGCCAGCAGCTCGGGGGCAGGGGGGTACTATGGCTACACCTTC. Based on the CDR3 plus reference TRBV7-9 and TRBJ1-2, the full variable domain is DTGVSQNPRHKITKRGQNVTFRCDPISEHNRLYWYRQTLGQGPEFLTYFQNEAQLEKSRLLSDRFSAERPKGSFSTLEIQRTEQGDSAMYLCASSSGAGGYYGYTFGSGTRLTVV.

The chain carries TRBV11-2 and TRBJ2-2, with D unclear. Germline V gene sequence: CDR1 SGHAT, CDR2 FQNNGV. The CDR3 has 14 amino acids. Trimming cost V 5 bases and J 6 bases, with 13 bases left between them. Here the CDR3 reads CASSPRTGPGELFF. CDR3 bases: TGTGCCAGCAGCCCGAGGACGGGCCCCGGGGAGCTGTTTTTT.